Sequencing of this TCR beta chain was carried out in a study of spatial heterogeneity in lung cancer. Study at large: The donor group consisted of roughly 70 patients who had untreated, early-stage non-small cell lung cancer.

This CDR3 contains 15 residues. Germline CDR1 SGHRS, CDR2 YFSETQ. V trimming: 4 bases; J trimming: 0 bases; junction bases outside the gene matches: 4. The table lists this clonotype with a few counts. All TCR cDNA molecules were individually tagged with a unique molecular identifier. MiXCR, applied by TCRdb to the 5' RACE reads, yields one record per CDR3 protein. The sample includes about 120,000 distinct CDR3 sequences, over 9% of them seen just once. Regarding time point: blood at routine non-recurrence follow-up after resection. Extraction of whole RNA from tumor, nontumor lung or frozen PBMC preceded unsorted sequencing.

This receptor was obtained from a male donor with early-stage non-small cell lung cancer. This sequence joins TRBV5-1 and TRBJ2-3; the match to TRBD2 covers 8 bases. Sample: PBMCs, taken at follow-up. This CDR3 reads CASSRSGESTDTQYF. CDR3 nucleotides: TGCGCCAGCAGCCGTAGCGGGGAGAGCACAGATACGCAGTATTTT.